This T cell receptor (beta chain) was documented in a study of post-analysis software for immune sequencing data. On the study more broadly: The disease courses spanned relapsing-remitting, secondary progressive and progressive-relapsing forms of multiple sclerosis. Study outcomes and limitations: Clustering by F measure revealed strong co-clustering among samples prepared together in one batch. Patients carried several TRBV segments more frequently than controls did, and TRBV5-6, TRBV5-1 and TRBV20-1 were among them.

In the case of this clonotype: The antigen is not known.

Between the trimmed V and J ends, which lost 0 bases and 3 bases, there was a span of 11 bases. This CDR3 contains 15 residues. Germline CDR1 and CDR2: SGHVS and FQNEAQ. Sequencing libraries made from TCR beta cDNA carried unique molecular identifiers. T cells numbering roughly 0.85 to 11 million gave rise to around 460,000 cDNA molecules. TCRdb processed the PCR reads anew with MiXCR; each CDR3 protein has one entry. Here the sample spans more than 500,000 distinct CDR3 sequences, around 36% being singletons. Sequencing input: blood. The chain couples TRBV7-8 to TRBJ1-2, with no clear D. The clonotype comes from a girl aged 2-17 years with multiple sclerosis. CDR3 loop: CASSLARVPHYGYTF. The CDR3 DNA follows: TGTGCCAGCAGCTTAGCTCGGGTCCCTCACTATGGCTACACCTTC.